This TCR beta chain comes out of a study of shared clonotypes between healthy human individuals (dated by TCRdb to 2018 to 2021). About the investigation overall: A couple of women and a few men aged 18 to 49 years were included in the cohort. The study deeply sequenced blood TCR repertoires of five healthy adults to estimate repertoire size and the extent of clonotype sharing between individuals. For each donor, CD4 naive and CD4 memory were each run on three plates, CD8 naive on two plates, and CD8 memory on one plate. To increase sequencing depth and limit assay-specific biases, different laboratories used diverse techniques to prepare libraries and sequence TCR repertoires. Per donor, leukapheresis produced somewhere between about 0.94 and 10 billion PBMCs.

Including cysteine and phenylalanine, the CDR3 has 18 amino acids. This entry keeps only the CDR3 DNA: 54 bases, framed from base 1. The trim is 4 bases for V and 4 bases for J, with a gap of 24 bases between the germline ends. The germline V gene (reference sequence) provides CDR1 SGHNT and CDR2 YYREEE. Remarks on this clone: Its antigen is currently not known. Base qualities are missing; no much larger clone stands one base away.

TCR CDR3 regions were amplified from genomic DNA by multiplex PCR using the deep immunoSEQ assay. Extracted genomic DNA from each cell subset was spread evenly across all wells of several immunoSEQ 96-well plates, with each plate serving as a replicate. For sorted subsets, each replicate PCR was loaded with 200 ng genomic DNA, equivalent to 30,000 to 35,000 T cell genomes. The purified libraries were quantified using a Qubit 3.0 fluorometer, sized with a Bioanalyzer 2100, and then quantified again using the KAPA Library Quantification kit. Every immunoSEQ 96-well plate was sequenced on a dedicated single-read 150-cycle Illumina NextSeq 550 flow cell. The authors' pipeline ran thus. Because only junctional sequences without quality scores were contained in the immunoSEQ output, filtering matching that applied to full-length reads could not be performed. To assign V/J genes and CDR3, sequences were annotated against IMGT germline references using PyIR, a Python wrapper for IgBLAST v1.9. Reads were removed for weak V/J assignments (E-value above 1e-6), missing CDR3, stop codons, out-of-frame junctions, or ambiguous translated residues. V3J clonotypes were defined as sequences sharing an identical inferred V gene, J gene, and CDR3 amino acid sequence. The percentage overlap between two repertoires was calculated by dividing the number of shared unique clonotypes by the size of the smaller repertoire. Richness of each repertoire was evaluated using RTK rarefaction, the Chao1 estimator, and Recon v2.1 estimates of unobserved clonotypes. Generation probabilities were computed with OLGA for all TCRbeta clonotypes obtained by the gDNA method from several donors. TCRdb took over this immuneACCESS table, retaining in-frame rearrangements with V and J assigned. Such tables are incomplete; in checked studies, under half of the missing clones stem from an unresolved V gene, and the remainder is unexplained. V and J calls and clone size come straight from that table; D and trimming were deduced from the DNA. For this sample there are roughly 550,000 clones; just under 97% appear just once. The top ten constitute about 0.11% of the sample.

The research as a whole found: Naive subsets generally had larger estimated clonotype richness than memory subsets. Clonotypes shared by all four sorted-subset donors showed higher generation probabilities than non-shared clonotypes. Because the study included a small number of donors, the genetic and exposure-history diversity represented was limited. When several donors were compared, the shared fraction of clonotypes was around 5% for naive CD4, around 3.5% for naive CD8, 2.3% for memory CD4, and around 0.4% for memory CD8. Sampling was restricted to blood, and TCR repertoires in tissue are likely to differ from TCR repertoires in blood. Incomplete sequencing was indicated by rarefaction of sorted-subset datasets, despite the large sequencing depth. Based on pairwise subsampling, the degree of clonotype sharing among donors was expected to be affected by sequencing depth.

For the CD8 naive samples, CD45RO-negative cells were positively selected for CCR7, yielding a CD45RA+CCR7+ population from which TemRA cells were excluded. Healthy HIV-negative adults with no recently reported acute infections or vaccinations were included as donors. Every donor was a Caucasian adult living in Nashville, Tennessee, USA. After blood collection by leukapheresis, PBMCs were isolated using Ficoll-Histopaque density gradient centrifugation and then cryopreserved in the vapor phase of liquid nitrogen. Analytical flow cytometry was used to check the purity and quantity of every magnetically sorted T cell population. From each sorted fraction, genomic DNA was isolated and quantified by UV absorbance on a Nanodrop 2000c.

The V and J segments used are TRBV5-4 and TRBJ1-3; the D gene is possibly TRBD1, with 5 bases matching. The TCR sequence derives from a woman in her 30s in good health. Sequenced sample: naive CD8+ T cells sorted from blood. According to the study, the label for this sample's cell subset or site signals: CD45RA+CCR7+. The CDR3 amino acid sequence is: CASSPSGQGAVIGNTIYF. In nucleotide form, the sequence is TGTGCCAGCAGCCCGTCTGGCCAGGGCGCTGTAATAGGAAACACCATATATTTT.